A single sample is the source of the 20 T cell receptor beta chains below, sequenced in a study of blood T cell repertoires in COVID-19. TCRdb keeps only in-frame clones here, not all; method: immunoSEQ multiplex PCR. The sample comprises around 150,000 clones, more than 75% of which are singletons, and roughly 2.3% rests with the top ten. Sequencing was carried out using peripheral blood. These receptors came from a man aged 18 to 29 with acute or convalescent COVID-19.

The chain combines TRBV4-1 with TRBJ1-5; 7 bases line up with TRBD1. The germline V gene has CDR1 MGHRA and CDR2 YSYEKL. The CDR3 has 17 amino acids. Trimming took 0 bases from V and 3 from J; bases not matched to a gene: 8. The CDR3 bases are TGCGCCAGCAGCCAAGAGGGGACAGCAAACTACAATCAGCCCCAGCATTTT. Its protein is CASSQEGTANYNQPQHF.

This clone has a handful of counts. The CDR3 is CASSFLAGKIRYEQYF. CDR3 nucleotides: TGTGCCAGCAGCTTTCTAGCGGGAAAGATACGCTACGAGCAGTACTTC. The chain is built from TRBV5-6 and TRBJ2-7; 9 bases are shared with TRBD2. Germline CDR1 and CDR2: SGHDT and YYEEEE. V was clipped by 2 bases and J by 3 bases; unmatched bases: 9. CDR3 length: 16 residues.

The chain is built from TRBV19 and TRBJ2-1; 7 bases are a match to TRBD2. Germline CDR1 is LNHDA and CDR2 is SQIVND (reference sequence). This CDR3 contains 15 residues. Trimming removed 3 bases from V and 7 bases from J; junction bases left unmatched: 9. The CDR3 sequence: CASSIRTGGRNEQFF. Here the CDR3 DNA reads TGTGCCAGTAGTATTCGAACGGGGGGACGAAATGAGCAGTTCTTC.

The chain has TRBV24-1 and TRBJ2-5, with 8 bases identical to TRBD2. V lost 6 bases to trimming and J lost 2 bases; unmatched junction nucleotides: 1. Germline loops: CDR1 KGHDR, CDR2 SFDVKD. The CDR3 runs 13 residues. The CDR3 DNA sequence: TGTGCCACCAGTCGGGGGGGACAAGAGACCCAGTACTTC. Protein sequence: CATSRGGQETQYF.

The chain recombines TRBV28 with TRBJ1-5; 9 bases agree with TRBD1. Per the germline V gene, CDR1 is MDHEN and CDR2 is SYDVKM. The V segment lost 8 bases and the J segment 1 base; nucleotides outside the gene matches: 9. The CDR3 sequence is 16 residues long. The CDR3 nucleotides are TGTGCCAGCTTGGGGACAGGGACCAGGAGCAATCAGCCCCAGCATTTT. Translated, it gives CASLGTGTRSNQPQHF.

CDR3 residues: CASSGQGSTDTQYF. The CDR3 nucleotides read TGCGCCAGCAGCGGGCAGGGCAGCACAGATACGCAGTATTTT. The J gene is TRBJ2-3, the V gene TRBV10-1; D might be TRBD1 (5 bases). The germline gives CDR1 WNHNN, CDR2 SYGVQD (reference sequence). The CDR3 runs 14 residues. Trimming took 6 bases from V and 0 from J, leaving 10 bases between them.

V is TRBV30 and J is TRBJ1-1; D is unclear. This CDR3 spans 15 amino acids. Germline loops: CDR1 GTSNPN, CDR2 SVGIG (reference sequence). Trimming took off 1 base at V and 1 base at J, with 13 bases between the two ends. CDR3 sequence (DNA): TGTGCCTGGAGTGAGGGTGCGGGAGGGAACACTGAAGCTTTCTTT. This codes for CAWSEGAGGNTEAFF.

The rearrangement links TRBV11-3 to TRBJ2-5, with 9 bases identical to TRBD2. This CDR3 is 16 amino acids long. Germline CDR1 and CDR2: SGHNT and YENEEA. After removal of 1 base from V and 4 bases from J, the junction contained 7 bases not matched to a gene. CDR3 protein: CASSLGAGGGRETQYF. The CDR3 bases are TGTGCCAGCAGCTTAGGAGCGGGGGGTGGAAGAGAGACCCAGTACTTC.

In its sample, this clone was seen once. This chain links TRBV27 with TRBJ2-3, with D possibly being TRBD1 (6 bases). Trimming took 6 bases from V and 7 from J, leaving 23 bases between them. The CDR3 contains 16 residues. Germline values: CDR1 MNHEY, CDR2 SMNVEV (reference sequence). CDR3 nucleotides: TGTGCCAGCAGGGCATGGGACACAGCACAGGGAAATACGCAGTATTTT. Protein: CASRAWDTAQGNTQYF.

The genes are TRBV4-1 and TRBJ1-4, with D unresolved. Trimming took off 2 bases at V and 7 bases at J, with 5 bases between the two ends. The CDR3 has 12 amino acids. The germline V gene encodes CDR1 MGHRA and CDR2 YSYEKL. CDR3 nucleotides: TGCGCCAGCAGCCAACTAGGTGAAAAACTGTTTTTT. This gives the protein CASSQLGEKLFF.

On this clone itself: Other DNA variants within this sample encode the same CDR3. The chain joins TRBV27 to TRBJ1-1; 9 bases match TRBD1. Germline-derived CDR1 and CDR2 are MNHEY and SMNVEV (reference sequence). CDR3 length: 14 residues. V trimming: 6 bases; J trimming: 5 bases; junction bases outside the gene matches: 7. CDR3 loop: CASRSTGGRTEAFF. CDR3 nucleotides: TGTGCCAGCAGGAGCACAGGGGGCCGAACTGAAGCTTTCTTT.

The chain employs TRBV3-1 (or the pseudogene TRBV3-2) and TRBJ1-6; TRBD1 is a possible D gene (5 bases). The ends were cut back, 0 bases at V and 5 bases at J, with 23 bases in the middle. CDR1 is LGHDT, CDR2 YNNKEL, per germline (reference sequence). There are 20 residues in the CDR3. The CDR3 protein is CASSQDKTGLFYLNNSPLHF. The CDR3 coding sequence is TGTGCCAGCAGCCAAGATAAAACAGGTTTATTCTACCTGAATAATTCACCCCTCCACTTT.

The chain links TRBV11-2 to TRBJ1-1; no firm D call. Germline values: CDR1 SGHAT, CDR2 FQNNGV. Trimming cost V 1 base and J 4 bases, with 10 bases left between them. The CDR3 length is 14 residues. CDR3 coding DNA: TGTGCCAGCAGCTTAGTCATCGCCAGCACTGAAGCTTTCTTT. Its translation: CASSLVIASTEAFF.

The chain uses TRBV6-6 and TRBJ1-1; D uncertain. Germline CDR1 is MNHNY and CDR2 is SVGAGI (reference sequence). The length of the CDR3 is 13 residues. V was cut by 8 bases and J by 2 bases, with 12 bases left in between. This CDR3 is CASGRSANTEAFF. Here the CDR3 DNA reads TGTGCCAGCGGGAGGAGTGCCAACACTGAAGCTTTCTTT.

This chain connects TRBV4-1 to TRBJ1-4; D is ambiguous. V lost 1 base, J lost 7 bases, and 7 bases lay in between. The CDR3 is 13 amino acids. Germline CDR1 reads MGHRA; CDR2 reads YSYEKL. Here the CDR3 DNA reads TGCGCCAGCAGCCAAGTGGTAGTTGAAAAACTGTTTTTT. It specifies CASSQVVVEKLFF.

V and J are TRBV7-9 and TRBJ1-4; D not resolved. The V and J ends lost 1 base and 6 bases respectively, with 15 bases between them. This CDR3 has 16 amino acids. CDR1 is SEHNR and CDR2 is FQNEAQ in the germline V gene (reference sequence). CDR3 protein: CASSLGGSGNDEKLFF. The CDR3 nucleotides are TGTGCCAGCAGCTTAGGAGGGTCGGGGAACGATGAAAAACTGTTTTTT.

The CDR3: CASSAERTQYF. The CDR3 nucleotides read TGTGCCAGCAGTGCGGAGAGAACCCAGTACTTC. The genes are TRBV2 and TRBJ2-7; no clear D gene. CDR3 length equals 11 residues. Germline lookup yields CDR1 SNHLY and CDR2 FYNNEI. Trimming shortened V by 4 bases and J by 10 bases, and 11 bases separated the two germline ends.

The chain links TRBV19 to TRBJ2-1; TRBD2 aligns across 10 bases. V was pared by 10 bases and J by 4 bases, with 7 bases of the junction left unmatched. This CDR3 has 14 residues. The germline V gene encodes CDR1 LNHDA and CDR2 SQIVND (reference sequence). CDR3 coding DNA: TGTGCCACAAAGCGGGAGGGCCTTTACAATGAGCAGTTCTTC. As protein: CATKREGLYNEQFF. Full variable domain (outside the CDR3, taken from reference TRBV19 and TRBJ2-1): DGGITQSPKYLFRKEGQNVTLSCEQNLNHDAMYWYRQDPGQGLRLIYYSQIVNDFQKGDIAEGYSVSREKKESFPLTVTSAQKNPTAFYLCATKREGLYNEQFFGPGTRLTVL.

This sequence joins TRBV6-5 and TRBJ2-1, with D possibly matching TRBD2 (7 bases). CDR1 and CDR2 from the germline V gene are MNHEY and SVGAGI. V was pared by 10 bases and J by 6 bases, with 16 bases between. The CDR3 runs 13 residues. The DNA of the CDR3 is TGTGCCACCCGGGTAAGGGGGGGCAATGAGCAGTTCTTC. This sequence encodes CATRVRGGNEQFF.

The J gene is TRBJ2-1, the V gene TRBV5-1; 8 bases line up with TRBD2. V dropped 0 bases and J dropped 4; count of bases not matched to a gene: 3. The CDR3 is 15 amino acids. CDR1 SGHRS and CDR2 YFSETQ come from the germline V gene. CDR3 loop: CASSLGSGAYNEQFF. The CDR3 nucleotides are TGCGCCAGCAGCTTGGGTAGCGGGGCTTACAATGAGCAGTTCTTC.